This TCR beta chain is drawn from a study of CD8 T cells in ankylosing spondylitis. Study conclusions and caveats: Disease-associated clones were reportedly significantly overrepresented in matched ankylosing spondylitis synovial fluid. CD8+ disease-linked clones were present at relatively low frequencies in blood. Reactive arthritis synovial fluid and blood previously showed some of these motif variants. Ankylosing spondylitis blood appeared to be characterized by a TCR beta motif of about 8 highly homologous variants.

A note on this clonotype: Its target is unknown.

From germline, CDR1 is KGHSH and CDR2 LQKENI. The CDR3 extends over 15 amino acids. V was shortened by 6 bases and J by 5 bases, with 20 bases between the two germline ends. Quantitative barcoded 5'-RACE was used to prepare TCR beta libraries. TCRdb processed the 5' RACE reads anew with MiXCR; each CDR3 protein has one entry. Here the sample spans roughly 700,000 distinct CDR3 sequences, 15% to 20% being singletons. The TCR sequence derives from a male donor with ankylosing spondylitis. Material for sequencing was blood, either unsorted or a sorted T cell fraction (not recorded which). The genes are TRBV18 and TRBJ2-7, with a possible D match to TRBD1 (7 bases). The CDR3 sequence is CASSPNRGGQDEQYF. DNA for the CDR3: TGTGCCAGCTCCCCAAACAGGGGAGGTCAGGACGAGCAGTACTTC.